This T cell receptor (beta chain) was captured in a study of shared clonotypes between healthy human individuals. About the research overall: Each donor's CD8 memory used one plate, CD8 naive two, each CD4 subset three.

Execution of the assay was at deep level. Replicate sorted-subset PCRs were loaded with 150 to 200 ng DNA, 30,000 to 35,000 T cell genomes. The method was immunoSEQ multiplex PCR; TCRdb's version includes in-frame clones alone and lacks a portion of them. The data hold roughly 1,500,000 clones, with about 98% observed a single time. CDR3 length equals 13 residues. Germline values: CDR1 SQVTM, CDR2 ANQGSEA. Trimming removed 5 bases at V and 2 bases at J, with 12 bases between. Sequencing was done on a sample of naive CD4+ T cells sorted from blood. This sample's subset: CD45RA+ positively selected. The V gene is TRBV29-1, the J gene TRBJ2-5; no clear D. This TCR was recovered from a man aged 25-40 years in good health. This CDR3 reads CSVRQTLQETQYF. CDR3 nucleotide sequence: TGCAGCGTTCGGCAGACTTTACAAGAGACCCAGTACTTC.